This T cell receptor (beta chain) was recorded in a study of T cells in Graves' hyperthyroidism and ophthalmopathy. An absence of ophthalmopathy progression within 18 months meant stable Graves' hyperthyroidism. From RNA transcripts, TCR beta CDR3 regions were amplified. The TCR CDR3 was amplified in a first-round RT-PCR using the HTBI primer set. TCRdb re-called the multiplex PCR reads with MiXCR, one entry per CDR3 protein. This table has roughly 800,000 distinct CDR3 sequences, over 35% appearing once. There are 18 residues in the CDR3. V lost 3 bases to trimming and J lost 3 bases; unmatched junction nucleotides: 18. In germline, CDR1 is SQVTM, CDR2 ANQGSEA.

Sequenced: blood. This TCR came from a man between 18 and 35 years old with Graves' hyperthyroidism. This chain links TRBV29-1 with TRBJ2-5; 8 positions match TRBD2. This CDR3 is CSVEDGGLAGRAEETQYF. CDR3 in DNA: TGCAGCGTTGAGGATGGGGGGCTTGCCGGGAGGGCAGAAGAGACCCAGTACTTC. Looking up the rest from reference TRBV29-1 and TRBJ2-5 gives the full variable domain: SAVISQKPSRDICQRGTSLTIQCQVDSQVTMMFWYRQQPGQSLTLIATANQGSEATYESGFVIDKFPISRPNLTFSTLTVSNMSPEDSSIYLCSVEDGGLAGRAEETQYFGPGTRLLVL.